The clone carrying this TCR beta chain was seen only a few times. Its specificity is unknown. V lost 5 bases, J lost 2 bases, and 5 bases stayed unmatched. Per germline, CDR1 LNHDA and CDR2 SQIVND (reference sequence). The CDR3 runs to 16 residues. The sample belongs to a study of T cells after yellow fever vaccination. Study-level points and caveats: Relatively few clonotypes were ones that appeared in both CD4 and CD8 compartments.

A 5'RACE template-switching step, the method used to make TCR cDNA, added a universal primer site and UMIs. MiXCR was run by TCRdb on the 5' RACE reads, yielding one entry per CDR3 protein. Of some 260,000 distinct CDR3 sequences detected, approximately 5.2% appear once; the ten largest clones hold 2.5% to 4%. This clonotype was obtained from a young man who received the YFV17D yellow fever vaccine. The rearrangement uses TRBV19 and TRBJ1-5; TRBD1 agrees at 11 bases. The source was CD4+ T cells sorted from PBMCs, collected on the day of the yellow fever booster vaccination. The CDR3 bases are TGTGCCAGTAGTGGGCCGGGACAGGGGGGCAATCAGCCCCAGCATTTT. Translation gives CASSGPGQGGNQPQHF. The variable domain in full, with the rest retrieved from reference TRBV19 and TRBJ1-5, is DGGITQSPKYLFRKEGQNVTLSCEQNLNHDAMYWYRQDPGQGLRLIYYSQIVNDFQKGDIAEGYSVSREKKESFPLTVTSAQKNPTAFYLCASSGPGQGGNQPQHFGDGTRLSIL.